What follows describes a single T cell receptor (beta chain). Its matching antigen is unknown. The treatment was: approximately 9-day PBMC culture with coronavirus spike peptide pools or control peptides (ViraFEST assay). For ViraFEST, peptide pools expanded antigen-specific T cells, after which the TCRs were sequenced. The data belong to a study of vaccination and CD4 T cells after COVID-19. Germline assignment: CDR1 MGHDK and CDR2 SYGVNS. This CDR3 is 14 amino acids long. Between the trimmed V and J ends, which lost 6 bases and 1 base, there was a span of 12 bases. Study-level points and caveats: SARS-CoV-2-reactive clonotypes rose nonsignificantly, with the median going from about 20 to 38.

Sequenced with the Oncomine TCR Beta short-read assay was DNA taken from cultured CD4+ T cells. TCRdb re-analysed the PCR reads in MiXCR, keeping a single row per CDR3 protein. This table has about 12,000 distinct CDR3 sequences, under 35% appearing once. J is TRBJ1-1 and V is TRBV25-1; D gene ambiguous. This TCR was recovered from a human donor who received a COVID-19 vaccine. The sequenced sample was CD4+ T cells from blood, cultured in vitro, obtained before SARS-CoV-2 vaccination. The CDR3 protein is CASRASLRNTEAFF. CDR3 DNA: TGTGCCAGCAGAGCGAGTCTTAGGAACACTGAAGCTTTCTTT.